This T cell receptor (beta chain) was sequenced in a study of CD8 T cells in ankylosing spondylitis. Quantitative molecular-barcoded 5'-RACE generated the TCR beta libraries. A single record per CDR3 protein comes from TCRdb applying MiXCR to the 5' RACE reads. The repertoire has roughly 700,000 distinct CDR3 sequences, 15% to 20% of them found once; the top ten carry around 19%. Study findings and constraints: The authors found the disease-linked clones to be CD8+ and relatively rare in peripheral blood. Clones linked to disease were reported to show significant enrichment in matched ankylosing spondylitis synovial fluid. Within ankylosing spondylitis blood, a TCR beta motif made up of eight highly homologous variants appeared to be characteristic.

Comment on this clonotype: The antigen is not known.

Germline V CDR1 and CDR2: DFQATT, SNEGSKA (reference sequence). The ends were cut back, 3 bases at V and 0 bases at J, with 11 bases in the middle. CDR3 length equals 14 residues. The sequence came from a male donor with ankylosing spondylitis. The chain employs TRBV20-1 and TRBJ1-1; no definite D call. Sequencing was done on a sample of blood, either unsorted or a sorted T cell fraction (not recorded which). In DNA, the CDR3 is TGCAGTGCTAGTAAAGGGATGATGAACACTGAAGCTTTCTTT. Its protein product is CSASKGMMNTEAFF.